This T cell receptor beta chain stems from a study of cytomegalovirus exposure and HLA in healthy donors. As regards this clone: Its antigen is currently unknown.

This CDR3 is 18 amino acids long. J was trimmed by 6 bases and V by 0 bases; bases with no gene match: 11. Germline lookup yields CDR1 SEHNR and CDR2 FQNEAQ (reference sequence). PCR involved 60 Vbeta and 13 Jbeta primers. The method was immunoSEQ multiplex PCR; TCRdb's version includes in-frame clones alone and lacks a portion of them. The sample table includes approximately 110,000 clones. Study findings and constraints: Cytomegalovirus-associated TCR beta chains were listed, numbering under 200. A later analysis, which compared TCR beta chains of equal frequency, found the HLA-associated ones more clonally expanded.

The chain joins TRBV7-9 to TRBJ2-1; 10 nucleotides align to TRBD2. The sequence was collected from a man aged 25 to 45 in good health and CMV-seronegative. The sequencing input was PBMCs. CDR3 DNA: TGTGCCAGCAGCTTAGCGGGGATTAGGCTAGCGGGGGTCAATGAGCAGTTCTTC. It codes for CASSLAGIRLAGVNEQFF.